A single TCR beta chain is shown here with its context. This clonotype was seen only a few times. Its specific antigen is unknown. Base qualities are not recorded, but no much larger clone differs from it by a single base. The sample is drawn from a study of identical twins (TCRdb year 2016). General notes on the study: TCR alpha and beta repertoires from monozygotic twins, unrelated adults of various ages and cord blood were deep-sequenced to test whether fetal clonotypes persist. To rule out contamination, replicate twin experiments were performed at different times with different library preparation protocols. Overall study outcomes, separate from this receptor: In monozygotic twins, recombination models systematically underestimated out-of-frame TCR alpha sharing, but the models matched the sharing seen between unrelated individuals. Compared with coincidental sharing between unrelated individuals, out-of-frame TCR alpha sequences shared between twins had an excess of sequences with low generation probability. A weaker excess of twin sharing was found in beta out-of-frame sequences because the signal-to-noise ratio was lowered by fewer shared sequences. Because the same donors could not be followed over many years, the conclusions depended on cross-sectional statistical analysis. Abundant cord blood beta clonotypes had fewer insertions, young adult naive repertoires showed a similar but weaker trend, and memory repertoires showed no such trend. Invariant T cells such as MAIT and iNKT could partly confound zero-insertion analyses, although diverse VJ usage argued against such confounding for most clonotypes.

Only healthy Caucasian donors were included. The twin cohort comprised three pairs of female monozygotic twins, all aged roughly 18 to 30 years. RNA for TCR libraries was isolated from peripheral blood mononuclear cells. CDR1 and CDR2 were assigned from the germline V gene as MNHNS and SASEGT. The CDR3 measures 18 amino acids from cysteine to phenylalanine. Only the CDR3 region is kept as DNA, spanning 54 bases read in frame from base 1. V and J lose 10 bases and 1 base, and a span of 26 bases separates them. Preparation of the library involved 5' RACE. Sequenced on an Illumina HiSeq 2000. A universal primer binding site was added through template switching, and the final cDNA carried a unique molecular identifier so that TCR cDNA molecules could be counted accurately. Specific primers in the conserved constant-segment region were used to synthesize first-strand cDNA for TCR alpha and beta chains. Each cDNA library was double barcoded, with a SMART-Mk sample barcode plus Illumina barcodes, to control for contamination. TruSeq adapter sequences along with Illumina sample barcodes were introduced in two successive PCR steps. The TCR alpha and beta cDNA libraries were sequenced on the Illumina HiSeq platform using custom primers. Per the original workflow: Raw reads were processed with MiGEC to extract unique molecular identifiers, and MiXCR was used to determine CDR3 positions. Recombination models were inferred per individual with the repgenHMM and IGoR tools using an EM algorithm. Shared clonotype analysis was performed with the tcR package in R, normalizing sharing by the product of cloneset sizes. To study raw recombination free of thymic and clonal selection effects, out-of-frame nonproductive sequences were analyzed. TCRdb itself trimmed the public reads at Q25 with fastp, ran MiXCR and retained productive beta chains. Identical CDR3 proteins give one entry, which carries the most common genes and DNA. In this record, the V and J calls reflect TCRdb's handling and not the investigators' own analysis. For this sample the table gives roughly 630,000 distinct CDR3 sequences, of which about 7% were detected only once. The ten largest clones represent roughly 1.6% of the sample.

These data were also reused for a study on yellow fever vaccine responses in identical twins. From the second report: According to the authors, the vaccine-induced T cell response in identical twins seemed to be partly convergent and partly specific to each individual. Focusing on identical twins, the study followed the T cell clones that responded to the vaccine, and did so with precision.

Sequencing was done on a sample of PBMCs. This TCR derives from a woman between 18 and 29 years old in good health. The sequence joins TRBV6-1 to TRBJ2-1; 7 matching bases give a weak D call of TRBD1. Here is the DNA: TGTGCCACCCAAGGGGGGACAGCTTTAATAAATTCCTACAATGAGCAGTTCTTC. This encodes CATQGGTALINSYNEQFF.